This T cell receptor (beta chain) emerged from a study of blood T cell repertoires in COVID-19. In the authors' workflow: How many nucleated cells were present was estimated from reference gene primer amplification. Profiling relied on immunoSEQ multiplex PCR, and the TCRdb table lists in-frame clones only, not all of them. That table is the source of V, J and clone size, and D and trimming were worked out from the DNA. The data contain about 120,000 clones, 60% to 80% of them seen just once; the ten biggest clones take up approximately 8%. This clone was counted once. This TCR was recovered from a human donor in a cohort sampled during active COVID-19. The sample comprised peripheral blood.

For the CDR3, the DNA is TGTGCCAGCTATATTGGGGGGGCGCGTAACGAGCAGTACTTC. It yields the protein CASYIGGARNEQYF. V usage is TRBV2 and J usage is TRBJ2-7; D is possibly TRBD2 (7 bases). Trimming shortened V by 8 bases and J by 5 bases, and 19 bases separated the two germline ends. The CDR3 has 14 residues. Germline assignment: CDR1 SNHLY and CDR2 FYNNEI.